Listed below are T cell receptor beta chains from one sample, sequenced in a study of shared clonotypes between healthy human individuals. Assay: immunoSEQ multiplex PCR; the TCRdb copy retains only in-frame clones and omits some. The repertoire includes about 700,000 clones, just over 90% of them detected once, and approximately 25% sits in the top ten. The sequenced material came from naive CD8+ T cells sorted from blood. Every receptor here comes from a man aged 25-40 years in good health. Each CDR3 is given with its conserved first and last residue. D genes are given only for firm matches. Size is stated for part of the rows, as once, few or many counts, or as a class when the clone is expanded.

j_call d_call v_call clone_size cdr3_aa cdr3_nt
TRBJ2-1 - TRBV7-8 - CASSSEGLYNEQFF TGTGCCAGCAGCTCTGAAGGACTCTACAATGAGCAGTTCTTC
TRBJ1-4 TRBD1 TRBV6-4 - CASRPGQVERGEKLFF TGTGCCAGCAGGCCGGGACAGGTGGAGCGAGGTGAAAAACTGTTTTTT
TRBJ2-5 - TRBV7-9 - CASSRTDQETQYF TGTGCCAGCAGCCGGACAGACCAAGAGACCCAGTACTTC
TRBJ2-7 - TRBV29-1 - CSAGGGSSYEQYF TGCAGCGCTGGAGGGGGGAGCTCCTACGAGCAGTACTTC
TRBJ2-7 - TRBV28 - CASGGTSQEEQYF TGTGCCAGCGGAGGGACCTCGCAGGAAGAGCAGTACTTC
TRBJ2-7 - TRBV14 - CASSQEMGSGDEQYF TGTGCCAGCAGCCAAGAGATGGGCAGCGGCGACGAGCAGTACTTC
TRBJ2-5 - TRBV12-5 - CASGLGQTPTMETQYF TGTGCTAGTGGTTTGGGACAGACCCCCACAATGGAGACCCAGTACTTC
TRBJ2-6 - TRBV15 - CATSRDRGTGANVLTF TGTGCCACCAGCAGAGACCGGGGGACTGGGGCCAACGTCCTGACTTTC
TRBJ1-4 - TRBV7-9 - CASSLTGNEKLFF TGTGCCAGCAGCTTAACCGGTAATGAAAAACTGTTTTTT
TRBJ2-7 - TRBV9 - CASSVGGNSYEQYF TGTGCCAGCAGCGTAGGGGGGAACTCCTACGAGCAGTACTTC
TRBJ2-1 - TRBV27 - CASSFPGTFGEQFF TGTGCCAGCAGTTTCCCTGGGACTTTCGGTGAGCAGTTCTTC
TRBJ2-2 - TRBV6-5 - CASSYSPSGELFF TGTGCCAGCAGTTACTCCCCCTCCGGGGAGCTGTTTTTT
TRBJ2-7 - TRBV29-1 - CSVGGTGTASYEQYF TGCAGCGTGGGGGGAACCGGGACAGCGTCCTACGAGCAGTACTTC
TRBJ2-1 - TRBV6-5 - CASSYGSLSSYNEQFF TGTGCCAGCAGTTACGGGTCCCTGAGCTCCTACAATGAGCAGTTCTTC
TRBJ2-1 - TRBV4-1 once CASSQDDWKQFF TGCGCCAGCAGCCAAGATGACTGGAAGCAGTTCTTC
TRBJ1-1 - TRBV19 once CRGAFMNTEAFF TGTCGTGGGGCCTTCATGAACACTGAAGCTTTCTTT
TRBJ1-3 - TRBV28 - CASSSDRTTGNTIYF TGTGCCAGCAGCTCTGACAGGACAACTGGAAACACCATATATTTT
TRBJ2-7 TRBD2 TRBV6-1 - CASSDYSSGDIFEQYF TGTGCCAGCAGTGATTATAGCAGCGGGGATATCTTCGAGCAGTACTTC
TRBJ2-1 TRBD2 TRBV29-1 once CSVRLAGGPNEQFF TGCAGCGTCCGCCTAGCGGGAGGGCCGAATGAGCAGTTCTTC
TRBJ2-1 - TRBV30 - CAWGGREQFF TGTGCCTGGGGGGGCCGGGAGCAGTTCTTC
TRBJ1-3 - TRBV30 - CAWKWGSSGNTIYF TGTGCCTGGAAGTGGGGGTCCTCTGGAAACACCATATATTTT
TRBJ2-4 - TRBV6-6 - CASSPGLELNIQYF TGTGCCAGCAGCCCGGGGTTGGAGTTAAACATTCAGTACTTC
TRBJ2-7 TRBD2 TRBV27 - CASSLAGDYEQYF TGTGCCAGCAGTTTGGCGGGAGATTACGAGCAGTACTTC
TRBJ2-3 - TRBV7-3 - CASSLTVAADTQYF TGTGCCAGCAGCTTAACCGTAGCGGCCGATACGCAGTATTTT
TRBJ1-3 TRBD1 TRBV7-9 once CASSLAGQGDSSGGNTIYF TGTGCCAGCAGCTTAGCGGGACAGGGGGATTCCTCCGGGGGAAACACCATATATTTT
TRBJ1-1 - TRBV29-1 - CSVERGAGPEAFF TGCAGCGTTGAACGGGGGGCTGGTCCTGAAGCTTTCTTT
TRBJ1-4 - TRBV15 few CATSSGRVGEKLFF TGTGCCACCAGCAGCGGCAGGGTGGGCGAAAAACTGTTTTTT
TRBJ2-5 - TRBV7-9 - CASSQGMLVGETQYF TGTGCCAGCAGCCAGGGAATGCTGGTGGGAGAGACCCAGTACTTC
TRBJ1-1 - TRBV5-1 - CASSPRGNTEAFF TGCGCCAGCAGCCCCAGGGGGAACACTGAAGCTTTCTTT
TRBJ1-1 - TRBV21-1 - CASSTKNRKNTEAFF TGTGCCAGCAGCACGAAGAATAGAAAGAACACTGAAGCTTTCTTT
TRBJ1-1 - TRBV28 - CASMGNTEAFF TGTGCCAGCATGGGGAACACTGAAGCTTTCTTT
TRBJ2-1 TRBD1 TRBV9 - CASSPGTARNEQFF TGTGCCAGCAGCCCAGGGACAGCCCGGAATGAGCAGTTCTTC
TRBJ1-2 TRBD1 TRBV10-2 once CASSWTGNGYTF TGCGCCAGCAGCTGGACAGGGAACGGCTACACCTTC
TRBJ2-2 TRBD2 TRBV10-3 - CAISEIPGLAGEKNTGELFF TGTGCCATCAGTGAGATACCGGGACTAGCGGGAGAGAAGAACACCGGGGAGCTGTTTTTT
TRBJ2-7 TRBD1 TRBV7-9 - CASSPRTGGLRPYF TGTGCCAGCAGCCCTCGGACAGGCGGCCTTCGTCCGTACTTC
TRBJ2-7 - TRBV6-1 - CASKWLQGFYEQYF TGTGCCAGCAAATGGCTACAGGGATTCTACGAGCAGTACTTC
TRBJ2-7 TRBD2 TRBV28 - CASSSDSSGRAPYEQYF TGTGCCAGCAGCTCTGACTCTAGCGGGAGAGCCCCCTACGAGCAGTACTTC
TRBJ2-7 - TRBV28 once CASNTGTTFAEQYF TGTGCCAGTAATACAGGGACGACGTTCGCCGAGCAGTACTTC
TRBJ1-2 - TRBV28 - CASRPTLKEGYTF TGTGCCAGCAGGCCGACTTTAAAGGAGGGCTACACCTTC
TRBJ1-5 - TRBV4-1 - CASSQDQGSVQPQHF TGCGCCAGCAGCCAAGATCAGGGCTCCGTCCAGCCCCAGCATTTT
TRBJ2-1 TRBD1 TRBV5-4 - CASSLEVRTGNNEQFF TGTGCCAGCAGCTTGGAGGTGAGGACAGGGAACAATGAGCAGTTCTTC
TRBJ2-7 - TRBV5-1 once CARKDDYTYEQYF TGCGCCAGAAAAGACGACTACACCTACGAGCAGTACTTC
TRBJ2-1 - TRBV18 - CASSPWSGPGMGYNEQFF TGTGCCAGCTCACCTTGGTCCGGTCCAGGGATGGGCTACAATGAGCAGTTCTTC
TRBJ1-4 TRBD1 TRBV2 - CASSETDAGQGSNEKLFF TGTGCCAGCAGTGAGACTGACGCGGGACAGGGCTCTAATGAAAAACTGTTTTTT
TRBJ2-3 - TRBV6-1 - CASSGLVEPDTQYF TGTGCCAGCAGTGGCTTGGTGGAGCCAGATACGCAGTATTTT
TRBJ2-7 TRBD2 TRBV28 - CASSPYSGESSYEQYF TGTGCCAGCAGTCCCTATAGCGGGGAGAGCTCCTACGAGCAGTACTTC
TRBJ2-1 - TRBV29-1 - CSVEERVASYNEQFF TGCAGCGTTGAAGAGCGAGTAGCGAGTTACAATGAGCAGTTCTTC
TRBJ1-1 - TRBV27 - CASSFGGLSTEAFF TGTGCCAGCAGTTTCGGGGGGCTGAGCACTGAAGCTTTCTTT
TRBJ2-7 - TRBV11-2 once CASSLVNRGGLTYEQYF TGTGCCAGCAGCTTAGTGAACAGGGGAGGGCTTACCTACGAGCAGTACTTC
TRBJ2-4 TRBD2 TRBV7-2 - CASSFREGWWNIQYF TGTGCCAGCAGCTTCAGGGAGGGTTGGTGGAACATTCAGTACTTC
TRBJ1-1 - TRBV12-5 - CASQPGGGNTEAFF TGTGCTAGCCAACCGGGGGGCGGGAACACTGAAGCTTTCTTT
TRBJ2-1 - TRBV7-9 - CASSPSSDPSSYNEQFF TGTGCCAGCAGCCCGTCTAGCGACCCGAGCTCCTACAATGAGCAGTTCTTC
TRBJ2-7 - TRBV5-1 - CASSLAGNSYEQYF TGCGCCAGCAGCTTGGCCGGCAATTCCTACGAGCAGTACTTC
TRBJ2-7 - TRBV4-1 - CASSHGTDYEQYF TGCGCCAGCAGCCATGGGACGGACTACGAGCAGTACTTC
TRBJ2-1 TRBD2 TRBV7-9 - CASSGTGTSGRVTYNEQFF TGTGCCAGCAGCGGCACCGGGACTAGCGGGAGGGTTACCTACAATGAGCAGTTCTTC
TRBJ2-4 - TRBV7-9 - CASSPGRDPKNIQYF TGTGCCAGCAGCCCAGGACGGGATCCAAAAAACATTCAGTACTTC
TRBJ2-6 - TRBV30 - CAWSSGANVLTF TGTGCCTGGAGCTCTGGGGCCAACGTCCTGACTTTC